Listed here are 30 T cell receptor beta chains from one sample, sequenced in a study of metastatic and nonmetastatic thyroid tumors. Patients had received no treatment of any kind before thyroid surgery. TCRdb ran MiXCR on the PCR reads. The table lists 30,000 to 35,000 clones, roughly a fifth of them singletons. Sequencing input: blood. These receptors were obtained from a female donor with papillary thyroid cancer or a benign thyroid nodule (not recorded which). Some clones in this sample may be carry-over from other donors' samples.

This clone was observed a few times. The rearrangement uses TRBV28 and TRBJ1-2; possibly TRBD1 for D (5 bases). This CDR3 has 13 residues. V lost 2 bases and J 3 bases, leaving 7 bases between the germline ends. CDR1 MDHEN and CDR2 SYDVKM come from the germline V gene. CDR3 in amino acids: CASSLTGYYGYTF. CDR3 DNA sequence: TGTGCCAGCAGTTTAACAGGATACTATGGCTACACCTTC.

This clone was picked up one time. This chain joins TRBV5-4 and TRBJ1-5, with D perhaps matching TRBD1 (5 bases). This CDR3 is 16 amino acids long. V was trimmed by 0 bases and J by 1 base, leaving 11 bases between them. In germline, CDR1 is SGHNT, CDR2 YYREEE (reference sequence). As DNA, the CDR3 is TGTGCCAGCAGCTTGGGCGGGAGGGGCAGCAATCAGCCCCAGCATTTT. This encodes CASSLGGRGSNQPQHF.

Comments on this clone: Relative to the germline gene, one junction end is altered; a read error may explain this. The same CDR3 arises from other DNA sequences in this sample as well. The rearrangement joins TRBV9 to TRBJ1-3; no clear D gene. The CDR3 contains 16 residues. Germline V lookup: CDR1 SGDLS, CDR2 YYNGEE. CDR3 bases: TGTGCCAGCAGCGTAGACGCGGGGAGCTCTGGGAACACCATATATTTT. This gives the protein CASSVDAGSSGNTIYF.

At least ten counts were recorded for this clone. The identical CDR3 is also encoded by other nucleotide sequences in the sample. The chain links TRBV2 to TRBJ1-1; D gene ambiguous. Germline-derived CDR1 and CDR2 are SNHLY and FYNNEI. This CDR3 is built from 16 residues. The V gene lost 3 bases and the J gene lost 8 bases, with 22 bases spanning the gap. The CDR3 sequence: CASSDFKGLYWPEAFF. DNA for the CDR3: TGTGCCAGCAGTGACTTTAAAGGGCTATACTGGCCGGAAGCTTTCTTT.

The table lists this clone with many counts. V and J are TRBV30 and TRBJ1-1; possible D gene TRBD1, 5 bases. V lost 2 bases, J lost 5 bases, and 12 bases lay in between. The CDR3 runs 13 residues. Germline-derived CDR1 and CDR2 are GTSNPN and SVGIG (reference sequence). CDR3 in DNA: TGTGCCTGGAGTAGGGGAAGAACGACTGAAGCTTTCTTT. It encodes CAWSRGRTTEAFF.

Ten or more counts support this clone. V and J are TRBV5-6 and TRBJ1-5, with D unclear. This CDR3 comprises 15 residues. Looked up from germline, CDR1 is SGHDT and CDR2 is YYEEEE. V dropped 2 bases and J dropped 0 bases, with 9 bases sitting between them. The CDR3 sequence is CASSFGRGSNQPQHF. Here the CDR3 DNA reads TGTGCCAGCAGCTTCGGTCGAGGTAGCAATCAGCCCCAGCATTTT.

This clone was observed at least ten times. This sequence joins TRBV19 and TRBJ1-4, with TRBD1 matching over 10 bases. Germline trimming cut 3 bases from V and 8 bases from J; bases unmatched to any gene: 6. The CDR3 contains 15 residues. CDR1 is LNHDA and CDR2 is SQIVND in the germline V gene (reference sequence). The CDR3 bases are TGTGCCAGTAGTATCACCGGGACAGGGGAGGAAAAACTGTTTTTT. Translation gives CASSITGTGEEKLFF.

This clone was counted a few times. The CDR3 coding sequence is TGTGCCAGCAGTTTCGCTAGCGGGATGTACGAGCAGTACTTC. Translation: CASSFASGMYEQYF. The chain combines TRBV12-3 or TRBV12-4 with TRBJ2-7; 9 positions match TRBD2. This CDR3 has 14 residues. With V trimmed by 3 bases and J by 4 bases, 4 bases remained unmatched.

The sample holds many counts of this clone. V is TRBV6-1 and J is TRBJ1-2; no clear D gene. Germline CDR1 reads MNHNS; CDR2 reads SASEGT. V lost 5 bases, J lost 4 bases, and 11 bases lay in between. This CDR3 has 13 residues. The CDR3 DNA reads as TGTGCCAGCAGTAGCGGGCAGAGCTATGGCTACACCTTC. It translates to CASSSGQSYGYTF.

This clone appeared many times. V usage is TRBV20-1 and J usage is TRBJ2-7; 8 bases line up with TRBD1. This CDR3 region has 16 residues. V dropped 1 base and J dropped 3; count of bases not matched to a gene: 11. Germline V gene data show CDR1 as DFQATT and CDR2 as SNEGSKA (reference sequence). CDR3 loop: CSARAPPTDRVYEQYF. Here the CDR3 DNA reads TGCAGTGCTAGAGCCCCCCCAACGGACAGGGTCTACGAGCAGTACTTC.

This clone was seen only a few times. The chain links TRBV4-2 to TRBJ2-7; D may be TRBD1 or TRBD2 (6 bases each). The CDR3 spans 14 residues. Per germline, CDR1 LGHNA and CDR2 YNFKEQ. Between the trimmed V and J ends, which lost 0 bases and 6 bases, there was a span of 12 bases. In DNA, the CDR3 is TGTGCCAGCAGCCAAGATCGGGGGCAGCTCGAGCAGTACTTC. The encoded protein is CASSQDRGQLEQYF.

This clone was found many times. The V call is TRBV2, the J call TRBJ2-7, with a tentative D call TRBD1 (5 bases). Germline CDR1 reads SNHLY; CDR2 reads FYNNEI. V was cut by 2 bases and J by 0 bases, with 17 bases left in between. The CDR3 is made up of 17 amino acids. CDR3 bases: TGTGCCAGCAGTGAACCTAAGGACAACCGCCTCTCCTACGAGCAGTACTTC. This gives the protein CASSEPKDNRLSYEQYF.

This clone came up many times. The genes are TRBV19 and TRBJ1-5; maybe TRBD1 (5 bases). The CDR3 covers 15 residues. Germline V gives CDR1 LNHDA, CDR2 SQIVND (reference sequence). V was clipped by 5 bases and J by 0 bases, with 11 bases between them. The CDR3 protein is CASSVQGGSNQPQHF. As DNA, the CDR3 is TGTGCCAGTAGTGTGCAGGGAGGTAGCAATCAGCCCCAGCATTTT.

This clone was counted many times. The chain employs TRBV10-3 and TRBJ2-5; TRBD2 matches 8 bases. Germline CDR1 reads ENHRY; CDR2 reads SYGVKD. The CDR3 spans 15 residues. J was trimmed by 5 bases and V by 5 bases; bases with no gene match: 10. In DNA, the CDR3 is TGTGCCATCAGTCCCACGGGGGGGCCGGGGGAGACCCAGTACTTC. Amino acids: CAISPTGGPGETQYF.

At least ten counts were recorded for this clone. This chain connects TRBV18 to TRBJ2-3; D is perhaps TRBD1 (5 bases). V was shortened by 1 base and J by 2 bases, with 10 bases between the two germline ends. Germline assignment: CDR1 KGHSH and CDR2 LQKENI. The CDR3 contains 15 residues. This CDR3 reads CASSPQGYNTDTQYF. In DNA, the CDR3 is TGTGCCAGCTCACCACAGGGGTACAACACAGATACGCAGTATTTT.

To note about this clone: At one boundary the junction diverges from the germline segment, which might be a read error. The rearrangement uses TRBV28 and TRBJ2-7; D not certain. Germline-derived CDR1 and CDR2 are MDHEN and SYDVKM. The CDR3 is 13 residues long. For the CDR3, the DNA is TGTGCCATCAGTTTATCTTTCATCTACGAGCAGTACTTC. The encoded protein is CAISLSFIYEQYF. The full variable domain, its missing parts supplied by reference TRBV28 and TRBJ2-7, is DVKVTQSSRYLVKRTGEKVFLECVQDMDHENMFWYRQDPGLGLRLIYFSYDVKMKEKGDIPEGYSVSREKKERFSLILESASTNQTSMYLCAISLSFIYEQYFGPGTRLTVT.

The genes are TRBV3-1 and TRBJ1-4, with D perhaps matching TRBD1 (6 bases). V was pared by 7 bases and J by 5 bases, with 26 bases between. The CDR3 extends over 18 amino acids. The V gene's germline CDR1 is LGHDT and CDR2 YNNKEL (reference sequence). The CDR3 protein is CASKNSAGVLRGNEKLFF. The CDR3 region has the DNA TGTGCCAGCAAAAATTCCGCAGGGGTATTGCGGGGCAATGAAAAACTGTTTTTT.

The chain is built from TRBV7-3 and TRBJ2-1; D not certain. The CDR3 sequence is 14 residues long. V was shortened by 0 bases and J by 7 bases, with 10 bases between the two germline ends. CDR1 and CDR2 (germline): SGHTA, FQGTGA. The CDR3 loop reads CASSLTLDGNEQFF. CDR3 nucleotide sequence: TGTGCCAGCAGCTTAACCCTGGACGGAAATGAGCAGTTCTTC.

This clone was found many times. The gene calls are TRBV6-1 and TRBJ1-2; TRBD1 might be the D (5 bases). CDR1 is MNHNS and CDR2 is SASEGT in the germline V gene. This CDR3 has 12 residues. The V end lost 4 bases, the J end lost 9 bases, and 12 bases lay between the germline ends. The CDR3 protein is CASSAQGGRYTF. DNA for the CDR3: TGTGCCAGCAGTGCCCAGGGCGGGCGCTACACCTTC.

In this sample, this clone turned up many times. This chain joins TRBV28 and TRBJ1-2; D perhaps matches TRBD1 (5 bases). CDR3 length: 16 residues. The germline CDR1 and CDR2 sequences are MDHEN and SYDVKM. The V end was cut by 7 bases, the J end by 0 bases, with 18 bases between. The CDR3: CASKPLAQGANYGYTF. CDR3 DNA sequence: TGTGCCAGCAAACCCCTGGCCCAAGGGGCTAACTATGGCTACACCTTC.

This clone was observed many times. This chain uses TRBV28 with TRBJ1-2; perhaps TRBD1 as D (6 bases). Trimming left V 4 bases short and J 4 bases short, with 10 bases between. Germline CDR1 reads MDHEN; CDR2 reads SYDVKM. This CDR3 is 13 amino acids long. CDR3 bases: TGTGCCAGCAGTTACGGAGGGGGCTATGGCTACACCTTC. Translated, it gives CASSYGGGYGYTF.

There are a few counts of this clone. The chain links TRBV6-1 to TRBJ2-1, with 9 bases fitting TRBD2. Germline V lookup: CDR1 MNHNS, CDR2 SASEGT. The CDR3 has 18 residues. Trimming took 1 base from V and 2 from J; bases not matched to a gene: 9. The CDR3 reads CASSEVPLREGPYNEQFF. The CDR3 coding sequence is TGTGCCAGCAGTGAAGTCCCTTTGCGGGAGGGCCCCTACAATGAGCAGTTCTTC.

Judged by abundance, this clone is medium-sized. The chain is built from TRBV4-1 and TRBJ2-2, with 8 nucleotides matching TRBD1. The CDR3 spans 17 residues. Per germline, CDR1 MGHRA and CDR2 YSYEKL. Trimming took 1 base from V and 2 from J; bases not matched to a gene: 6. The CDR3 sequence is CASSQAGGGSNTGELFF. The CDR3 DNA reads as TGCGCCAGCAGCCAAGCAGGGGGCGGAAGCAACACCGGGGAGCTGTTTTTT.

The V gene is TRBV11-2, the J gene TRBJ1-2, with TRBD1 identical over 9 bases. Germline V gene data show CDR1 as SGHAT and CDR2 as FQNNGV. J lost 2 bases, V lost 5 bases, and 9 bases had no gene match. This CDR3 is 16 amino acids long. CDR3 amino acids: CASSIGYRGLNYGYTF. CDR3 sequence (DNA): TGTGCCAGCAGCATCGGTTACAGGGGGCTCAACTATGGCTACACCTTC.

The V gene is TRBV11-2, the J gene TRBJ2-1; D perhaps matches TRBD1 (6 bases). This CDR3 is built from 16 residues. Germline V CDR1 and CDR2: SGHAT, FQNNGV. Trimming left V 5 bases short and J 0 bases short, with 14 bases between. The CDR3: CASSPRADSSYNEQFF. The CDR3 DNA sequence: TGTGCCAGCAGCCCCCGGGCGGACAGCTCCTACAATGAGCAGTTCTTC.

This clone was recorded only once. An end of the junction does not agree with germline; a read error may underlie this. This rearrangement joins TRBV30 to TRBJ2-1; D remains unclear. CDR3 length equals 12 residues. CDR1 is GTSNPN, CDR2 SVGIG, per germline (reference sequence). Written as DNA, the CDR3 is TGTGCCTGGAGTGTAGGTGGGCAGCTTCTGGTCTTC. It is translated as CAWSVGGQLLVF.

This clone was picked up many times. This sequence joins TRBV29-1 and TRBJ2-5; 9 bases fit TRBD2. CDR1 SQVTM and CDR2 ANQGSEA come from the germline V gene. V was pared by 7 bases and J by 3 bases, with 6 bases of the junction left unmatched. The CDR3 has 13 amino acids. The CDR3 is CSGRAGGKETQYF. The CDR3 DNA follows: TGCAGCGGCCGAGCGGGAGGTAAAGAGACCCAGTACTTC.

CDR3 protein: CSARGGGEGEQYF. The CDR3 DNA reads as TGCAGTGCTAGAGGGGGGGGTGAAGGTGAGCAGTACTTC. The chain is built from TRBV20-1 and TRBJ2-7; 7 positions match TRBD2. Trimming cost V 1 base and J 7 bases; bases outside gene matches: 7. There are 13 residues in the CDR3. CDR1 is DFQATT, CDR2 SNEGSKA, per germline (reference sequence).

This clone was picked up many times. The gene calls are TRBV12-5 and TRBJ1-2; D gene uncertain. CDR3 length equals 13 residues. V shed 0 bases and J shed 8 bases, with 10 bases lying between them. Germline CDR1 and CDR2: LGHNT and FRNRAP. In DNA, the CDR3 is TGTGCTAGTGGTTTGGTAATTACTGGAGGCTACACCTTC. Translated, it gives CASGLVITGGYTF.

V gene TRBV19 combines with J gene TRBJ2-1, with D possibly TRBD2 on 6 matching bases. CDR1 is LNHDA, CDR2 SQIVND, per germline (reference sequence). This CDR3 is 14 amino acids long. Trimming took 6 bases from V and 7 from J, leaving 16 bases between them. This chain's CDR3 is CASSRRDSTNEQFF. The CDR3 DNA reads TGTGCCAGTAGCCGACGGGACTCTACAAATGAGCAGTTCTTC.